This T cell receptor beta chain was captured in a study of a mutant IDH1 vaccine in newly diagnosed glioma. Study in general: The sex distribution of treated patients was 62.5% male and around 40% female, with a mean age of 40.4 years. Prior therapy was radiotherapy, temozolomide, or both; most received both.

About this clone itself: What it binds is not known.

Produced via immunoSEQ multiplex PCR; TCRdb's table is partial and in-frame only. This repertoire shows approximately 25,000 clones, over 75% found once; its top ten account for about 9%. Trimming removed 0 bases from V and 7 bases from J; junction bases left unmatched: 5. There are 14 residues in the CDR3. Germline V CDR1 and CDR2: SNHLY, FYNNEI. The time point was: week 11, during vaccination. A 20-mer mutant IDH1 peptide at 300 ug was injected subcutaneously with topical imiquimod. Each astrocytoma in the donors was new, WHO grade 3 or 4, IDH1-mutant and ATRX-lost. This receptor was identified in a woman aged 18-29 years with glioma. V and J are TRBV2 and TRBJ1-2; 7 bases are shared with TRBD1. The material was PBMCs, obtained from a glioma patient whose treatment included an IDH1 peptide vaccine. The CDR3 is CASSEAKGAVGYTF. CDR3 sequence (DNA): TGTGCCAGCAGTGAAGCTAAGGGGGCGGTTGGCTACACCTTC.